Listed below are T cell receptor beta chains from one sample, sequenced in a study of blood T cell repertoires in COVID-19. Clones were read by immunoSEQ multiplex PCR, and TCRdb kept only the in-frame ones, dropping some. The repertoire holds 85,000 to 100,000 clones, with around nine tenths as singletons. Sequencing input: peripheral blood. These receptors all come from a man in his sixties with acute or convalescent COVID-19. Both conserved end residues are part of each CDR3. D genes are given only for firm matches. A clone size is listed for some rows: how often the clone was seen (once, few, many), or a class if it is expanded.

V gene: TRBV6-5
J gene: TRBJ2-7
D gene: NA
clone size: NA
CDR3 DNA: TGTGCCATAATAGCCCCCTACGAGCAGTACTTC
CDR3 protein: CAIIAPYEQYF

V gene: TRBV6-6
J gene: TRBJ2-5
D gene: TRBD2
clone size: NA
CDR3 DNA: TGTGCCAGCAGTTACTCACTAGCGGAGTTGGAGACCCAGTACTTC
CDR3 protein: CASSYSLAELETQYF

V gene: TRBV6-1
J gene: TRBJ1-1
D gene: TRBD1
clone size: NA
CDR3 DNA: TGTGCCAGCAGTGAGGGGACAGGGGTAAGAGCTTTCTTT
CDR3 protein: CASSEGTGVRAFF

V gene: TRBV14
J gene: TRBJ2-1
D gene: TRBD2
clone size: NA
CDR3 DNA: TGTGCCAGCAGCCCTCTAGCGGGGGGGGCTTTTGAGCAGTTCTTC
CDR3 protein: CASSPLAGGAFEQFF

V gene: TRBV20-1
J gene: TRBJ1-3
D gene: NA
clone size: NA
CDR3 DNA: TGCAGTGCTAGTGCCGGGATAAACACCATATATTTT
CDR3 protein: CSASAGINTIYF

V gene: TRBV7-3
J gene: TRBJ2-7
D gene: TRBD2
clone size: NA
CDR3 DNA: TGTGCCAGCAGCAAATATAGCGGGAGTGGGTACGAGCAGTACTTC
CDR3 protein: CASSKYSGSGYEQYF

V gene: TRBV6-2/TRBV6-3
J gene: TRBJ2-2
D gene: TRBD2
clone size: NA
CDR3 DNA: TGTGCCAGCAGTTACCAATTGGGGGGGATAAACACCGGGGAGCTGTTTTTT
CDR3 protein: CASSYQLGGINTGELFF

V gene: TRBV7-9
J gene: TRBJ1-3
D gene: NA
clone size: once
CDR3 DNA: TGTGCCAGCAGCTTCCCAGGAAACACCATATATTTT
CDR3 protein: CASSFPGNTIYF

V gene: TRBV3-1/TRBV3-2
J gene: TRBJ2-3
D gene: TRBD2
clone size: once
CDR3 DNA: TGTGCCAGCAGCCAAGAACTAGCGGAGATACTCACAGATACGCAGTATTTT
CDR3 protein: CASSQELAEILTDTQYF

V gene: TRBV6-1
J gene: TRBJ2-3
D gene: TRBD1
clone size: NA
CDR3 DNA: TGTGCCAGCAGTGACCGAGACAGGGTTAGCACAGATACGCAGTATTTT
CDR3 protein: CASSDRDRVSTDTQYF

V gene: TRBV11-2
J gene: TRBJ1-2
D gene: NA
clone size: NA
CDR3 DNA: TGTGCCAGCAGCTTACTCCACTATGGCTACACCTTC
CDR3 protein: CASSLLHYGYTF

V gene: TRBV5-3
J gene: TRBJ2-5
D gene: NA
clone size: NA
CDR3 DNA: TGTGCCAGAAGCTCCGGAGGTAGACCAGGGTACTTC
CDR3 protein: CARSSGGRPGYF

V gene: TRBV23-1
J gene: TRBJ2-2
D gene: TRBD2
clone size: once
CDR3 DNA: TGCGCCAGCAGTCCCCCTGGGGGGGTTGAGCTGTTTTTT
CDR3 protein: CASSPPGGVELFF

V gene: TRBV6-6
J gene: TRBJ1-1
D gene: NA
clone size: NA
CDR3 DNA: TGTGCCAGCAGCCCCCCCGGTATGAACACTGAAGCTTTCTTT
CDR3 protein: CASSPPGMNTEAFF

V gene: TRBV19
J gene: TRBJ1-2
D gene: TRBD1
clone size: once
CDR3 DNA: TGTGCCAGTAAACAAGGACAGGTGCCCTATGGCTACACCTTC
CDR3 protein: CASKQGQVPYGYTF

V gene: TRBV3-1/TRBV3-2
J gene: TRBJ2-1
D gene: TRBD1
clone size: NA
CDR3 DNA: TGTGCCAGCAGCCAAGATGTCAGGACAGGGTTCAATGAGCAGTTCTTC
CDR3 protein: CASSQDVRTGFNEQFF

V gene: TRBV12-3/TRBV12-4
J gene: TRBJ1-1
D gene: NA
clone size: NA
CDR3 DNA: TGTGCCAGCAGCAAGACATGGAAAGAAGCTTTCTTT
CDR3 protein: CASSKTWKEAFF

V gene: TRBV12-5
J gene: TRBJ1-1
D gene: NA
clone size: NA
CDR3 DNA: TGTGCTAGTGGTTTGCCGAGAACAGGATATCTGAACACTGAAGCTTTCTTT
CDR3 protein: CASGLPRTGYLNTEAFF

V gene: TRBV28
J gene: TRBJ1-5
D gene: TRBD1
clone size: few
CDR3 DNA: TGTGCCAGCAGTTTAATAACGTATGTTACAGGGGGCAATCAGCCCCAGCATTTT
CDR3 protein: CASSLITYVTGGNQPQHF

V gene: TRBV10-3
J gene: TRBJ1-1
D gene: NA
clone size: NA
CDR3 DNA: TGTGCCATCAGTAGGGGAGGCACTGAAGCTTTCTTT
CDR3 protein: CAISRGGTEAFF

V gene: TRBV7-2
J gene: TRBJ2-7
D gene: TRBD1
clone size: NA
CDR3 DNA: TGTGCCAGCAGCCCACCCATAAACTACAGGGGGTACGAGCAGTACTTC
CDR3 protein: CASSPPINYRGYEQYF

V gene: TRBV30
J gene: TRBJ1-1
D gene: TRBD1
clone size: NA
CDR3 DNA: TGTGCCTGGAGTTTTGGACAGGGCTGGACTGAAGCTTTCTTT
CDR3 protein: CAWSFGQGWTEAFF

V gene: TRBV19
J gene: TRBJ2-5
D gene: NA
clone size: NA
CDR3 DNA: TGTGCCAGTAGCCCCTCACGCTCGGACCAAGAGACCCAGTACTTC
CDR3 protein: CASSPSRSDQETQYF

V gene: TRBV30
J gene: TRBJ1-2
D gene: TRBD1
clone size: NA
CDR3 DNA: TGTGCCTGGAGTGTACTAGGGGGCCGGGGTGGCTACACCTTC
CDR3 protein: CAWSVLGGRGGYTF

V gene: TRBV7-9
J gene: TRBJ1-2
D gene: NA
clone size: NA
CDR3 DNA: TGTGCCAGCAGCTTAAGACAGGACTATGGCTACACCTTC
CDR3 protein: CASSLRQDYGYTF

V gene: TRBV6-2/TRBV6-3
J gene: TRBJ1-2
D gene: TRBD1
clone size: NA
CDR3 DNA: TGTGCCAGCAGTTACCCGGACAGGGGAGACTATGGCTACACCTTC
CDR3 protein: CASSYPDRGDYGYTF

V gene: TRBV30
J gene: TRBJ1-3
D gene: NA
clone size: NA
CDR3 DNA: TGTGCCTGGTTGTGGAGCTCTGGAAACACCATATATTTT
CDR3 protein: CAWLWSSGNTIYF

V gene: TRBV6-1
J gene: TRBJ2-3
D gene: TRBD2
clone size: NA
CDR3 DNA: TGTGCCAGCAGTGTCTCTCCTAGCGGGAGCTTAGATACGCAGTATTTT
CDR3 protein: CASSVSPSGSLDTQYF

V gene: TRBV3-1/TRBV3-2
J gene: TRBJ1-6
D gene: NA
clone size: few
CDR3 DNA: TGTGCCAGCAGCCGGGCAGGGGAGGGTTCACCCCTCCACTTT
CDR3 protein: CASSRAGEGSPLHF

V gene: TRBV7-2
J gene: TRBJ2-7
D gene: TRBD2
clone size: NA
CDR3 DNA: TGTGCCAGCAGCTTAAGTCGACGGGCGGGAGGGAAAAACGAGCAGTACTTC
CDR3 protein: CASSLSRRAGGKNEQYF

V gene: TRBV19
J gene: TRBJ1-1
D gene: NA
clone size: NA
CDR3 DNA: TGTGCCAGTAGCCCGGGACGACCGGGGGCTGAAGCTTTCTTT
CDR3 protein: CASSPGRPGAEAFF

V gene: TRBV30
J gene: TRBJ1-1
D gene: NA
clone size: NA
CDR3 DNA: TGTGCCGGACACAGGGTAAACACTGAAGCTTTCTTT
CDR3 protein: CAGHRVNTEAFF

V gene: TRBV9
J gene: TRBJ1-1
D gene: NA
clone size: NA
CDR3 DNA: TGTGCCAGCAGCGCCCGGACAGTCAACACTGAAGCTTTCTTT
CDR3 protein: CASSARTVNTEAFF

V gene: TRBV6-5
J gene: TRBJ1-6
D gene: TRBD1
clone size: NA
CDR3 DNA: TGTGCCAGCAGTTACACATCCGGGACAGGGGATTCACCCCTCCACTTT
CDR3 protein: CASSYTSGTGDSPLHF

V gene: TRBV7-2
J gene: TRBJ1-3
D gene: NA
clone size: NA
CDR3 DNA: TGTGCCAGCAGCTTAGGGACAGAAGGAAACACCATATATTTT
CDR3 protein: CASSLGTEGNTIYF

V gene: TRBV11-2
J gene: TRBJ2-1
D gene: TRBD2
clone size: NA
CDR3 DNA: TGTGCCAGCAGCCCCTTAGCGGGAGGCTACTCGACCAATGAGCAGTTCTTC
CDR3 protein: CASSPLAGGYSTNEQFF

V gene: TRBV7-9
J gene: TRBJ2-5
D gene: TRBD1
clone size: NA
CDR3 DNA: TGTGCCAGCAGCTTAGGGCAGGGGGCGAGGGAGACCCAGTACTTC
CDR3 protein: CASSLGQGARETQYF